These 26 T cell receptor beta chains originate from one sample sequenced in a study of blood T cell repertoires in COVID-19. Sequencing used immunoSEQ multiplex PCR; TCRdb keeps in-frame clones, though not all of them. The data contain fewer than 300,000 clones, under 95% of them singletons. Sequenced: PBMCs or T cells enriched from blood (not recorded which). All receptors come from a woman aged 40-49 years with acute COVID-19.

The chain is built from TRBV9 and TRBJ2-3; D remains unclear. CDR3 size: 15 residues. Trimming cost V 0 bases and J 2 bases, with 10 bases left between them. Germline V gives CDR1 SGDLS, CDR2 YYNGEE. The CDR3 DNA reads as TGTGCCAGCAGCGTAGTTAGTCTACCCACAGATACGCAGTATTTT. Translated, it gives CASSVVSLPTDTQYF.

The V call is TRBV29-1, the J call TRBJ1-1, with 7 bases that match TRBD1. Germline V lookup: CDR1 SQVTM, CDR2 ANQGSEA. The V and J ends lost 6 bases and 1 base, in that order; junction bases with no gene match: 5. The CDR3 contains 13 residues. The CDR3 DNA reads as TGCAGCGTCCGGACAGGCACGAACACTGAAGCTTTCTTT. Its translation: CSVRTGTNTEAFF.

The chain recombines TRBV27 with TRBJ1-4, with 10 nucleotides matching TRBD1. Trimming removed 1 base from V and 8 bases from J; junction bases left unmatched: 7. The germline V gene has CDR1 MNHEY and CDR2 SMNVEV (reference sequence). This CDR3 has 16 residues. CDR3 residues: CASSLWTGGRKEKLFF. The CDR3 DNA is TGTGCCAGCAGTTTATGGACAGGGGGTCGGAAAGAAAAACTGTTTTTT. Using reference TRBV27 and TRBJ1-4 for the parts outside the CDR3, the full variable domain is EAQVTQNPRYLITVTGKKLTVTCSQNMNHEYMSWYRQDPGLGLRQIYYSMNVEVTDKGDVPEGYKVSRKEKRNFPLILESPSPNQTSLYFCASSLWTGGRKEKLFFGSGTQLSVL.

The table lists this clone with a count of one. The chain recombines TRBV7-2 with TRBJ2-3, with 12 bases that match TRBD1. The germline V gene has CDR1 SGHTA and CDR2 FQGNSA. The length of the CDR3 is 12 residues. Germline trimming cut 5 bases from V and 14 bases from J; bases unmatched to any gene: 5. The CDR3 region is CASSLGTGGTYF. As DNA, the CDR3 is TGTGCCAGCAGCCTCGGGACAGGGGGCACGTATTTT.

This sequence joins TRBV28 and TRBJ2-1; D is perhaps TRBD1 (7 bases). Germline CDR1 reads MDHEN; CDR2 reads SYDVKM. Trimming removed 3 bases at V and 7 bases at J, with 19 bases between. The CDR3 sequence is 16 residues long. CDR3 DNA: TGTGCCAGCAGTTTTCGTTCCAGGGGGGAACTTAATGAGCAGTTCTTC. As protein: CASSFRSRGELNEQFF. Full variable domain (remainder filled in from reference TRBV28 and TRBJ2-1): DVKVTQSSRYLVKRTGEKVFLECVQDMDHENMFWYRQDPGLGLRLIYFSYDVKMKEKGDIPEGYSVSREKKERFSLILESASTNQTSMYLCASSFRSRGELNEQFFGPGTRLTVL.

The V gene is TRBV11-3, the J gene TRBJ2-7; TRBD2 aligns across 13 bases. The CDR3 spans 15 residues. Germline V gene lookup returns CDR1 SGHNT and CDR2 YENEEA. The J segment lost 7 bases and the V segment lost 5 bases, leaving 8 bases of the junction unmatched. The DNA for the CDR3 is TGTGCCAGCAGCCTCCTGACTAGCGGGAGGCTTGAGCAGTACTTC. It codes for CASSLLTSGRLEQYF.

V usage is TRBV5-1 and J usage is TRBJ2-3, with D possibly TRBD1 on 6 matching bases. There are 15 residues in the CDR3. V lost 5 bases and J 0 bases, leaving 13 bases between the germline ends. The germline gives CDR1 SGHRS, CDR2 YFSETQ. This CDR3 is CASSPRQASTDTQYF. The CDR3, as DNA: TGCGCCAGCAGTCCAAGACAGGCTAGCACAGATACGCAGTATTTT. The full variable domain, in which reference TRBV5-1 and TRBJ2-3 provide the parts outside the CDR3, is KAGVTQTPRYLIKTRGQQVTLSCSPISGHRSVSWYQQTPGQGLQFLFEYFSETQRNKGNFPGRFSGRQFSNSRSEMNVSTLELGDSALYLCASSPRQASTDTQYFGPGTRLTVL.

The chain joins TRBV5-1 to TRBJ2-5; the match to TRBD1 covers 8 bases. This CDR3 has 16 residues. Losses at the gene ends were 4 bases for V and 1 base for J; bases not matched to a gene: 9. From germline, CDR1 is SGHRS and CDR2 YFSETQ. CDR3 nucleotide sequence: TGCGCCAGCAGCGCATCAGGGGGCGTAAGCCAAGAGACCCAGTACTTC. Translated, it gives CASSASGGVSQETQYF.

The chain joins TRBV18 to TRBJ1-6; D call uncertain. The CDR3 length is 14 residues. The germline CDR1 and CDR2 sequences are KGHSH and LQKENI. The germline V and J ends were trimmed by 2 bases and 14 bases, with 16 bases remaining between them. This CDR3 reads CASSPTRTEPSLHF. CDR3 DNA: TGTGCCAGCTCACCAACGAGGACTGAACCATCCCTCCACTTT. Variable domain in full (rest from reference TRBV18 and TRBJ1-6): NAGVMQNPRHLVRRRGQEARLRCSPMKGHSHVYWYRQLPEEGLKFMVYLQKENIIDESGMPKERFSAEFPKEGPSILRIQQVVRGDSAAYFCASSPTRTEPSLHFGNGTRLTVT.

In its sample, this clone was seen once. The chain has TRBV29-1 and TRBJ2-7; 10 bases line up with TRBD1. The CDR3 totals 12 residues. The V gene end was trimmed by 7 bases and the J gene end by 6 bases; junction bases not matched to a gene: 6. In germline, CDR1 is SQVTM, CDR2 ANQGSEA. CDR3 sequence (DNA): TGCAGCGCAGGGACAGGGGTCGGCGAGCAGTACTTC. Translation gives CSAGTGVGEQYF.

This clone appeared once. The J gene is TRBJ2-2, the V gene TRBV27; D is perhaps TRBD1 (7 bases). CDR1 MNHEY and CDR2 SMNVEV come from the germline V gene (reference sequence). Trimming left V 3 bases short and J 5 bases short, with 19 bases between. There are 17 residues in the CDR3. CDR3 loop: CASSFGDREVRTGELFF. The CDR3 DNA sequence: TGTGCCAGCAGTTTTGGTGACAGGGAGGTTAGGACCGGGGAGCTGTTTTTT.

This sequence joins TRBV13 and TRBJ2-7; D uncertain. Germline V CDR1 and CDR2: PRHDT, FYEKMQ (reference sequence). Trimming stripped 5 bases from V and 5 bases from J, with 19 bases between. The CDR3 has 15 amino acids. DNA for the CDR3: TGTGCCAGCAGCCCCGTGCCCTTAAAAGAGGACGAGCAGTACTTC. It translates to CASSPVPLKEDEQYF.

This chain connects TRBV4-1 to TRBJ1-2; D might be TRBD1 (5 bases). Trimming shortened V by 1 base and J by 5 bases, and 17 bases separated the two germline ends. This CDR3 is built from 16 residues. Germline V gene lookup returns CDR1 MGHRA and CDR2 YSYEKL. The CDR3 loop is CASSQGVGHRAYGYTF. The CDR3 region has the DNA TGCGCCAGCAGCCAAGGCGTCGGACATAGGGCTTATGGCTACACCTTC.

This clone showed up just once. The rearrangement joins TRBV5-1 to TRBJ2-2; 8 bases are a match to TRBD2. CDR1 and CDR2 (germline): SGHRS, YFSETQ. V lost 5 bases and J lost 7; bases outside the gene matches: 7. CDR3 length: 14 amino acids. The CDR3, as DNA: TGCGCCAGCAGGTCTGCGGGAGGCGTCGGGGAGCTGTTTTTT. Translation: CASRSAGGVGELFF. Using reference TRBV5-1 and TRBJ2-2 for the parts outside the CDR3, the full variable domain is KAGVTQTPRYLIKTRGQQVTLSCSPISGHRSVSWYQQTPGQGLQFLFEYFSETQRNKGNFPGRFSGRQFSNSRSEMNVSTLELGDSALYLCASRSAGGVGELFFGEGSRLTVL.

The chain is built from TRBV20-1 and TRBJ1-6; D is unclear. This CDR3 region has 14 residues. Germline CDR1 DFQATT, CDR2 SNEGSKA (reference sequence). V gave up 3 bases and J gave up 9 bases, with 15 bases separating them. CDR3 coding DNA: TGCAGTGCTAGTTCTGAACCCGCTAGTTCACCCCTCCACTTT. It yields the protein CSASSEPASSPLHF.

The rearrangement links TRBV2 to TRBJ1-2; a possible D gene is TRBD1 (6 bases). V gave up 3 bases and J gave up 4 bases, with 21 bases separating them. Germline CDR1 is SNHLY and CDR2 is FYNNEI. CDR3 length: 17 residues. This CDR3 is CASSEGAGWGFTYGYTF. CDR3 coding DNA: TGTGCCAGCAGTGAGGGGGCAGGATGGGGATTCACCTATGGCTACACCTTC. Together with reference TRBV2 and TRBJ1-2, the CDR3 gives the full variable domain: EPEVTQTPSHQVTQMGQEVILRCVPISNHLYFYWYRQILGQKVEFLVSFYNNEISEKSEIFDDQFSVERPDGSNFTLKIRSTKLEDSAMYFCASSEGAGWGFTYGYTFGSGTRLTVV.

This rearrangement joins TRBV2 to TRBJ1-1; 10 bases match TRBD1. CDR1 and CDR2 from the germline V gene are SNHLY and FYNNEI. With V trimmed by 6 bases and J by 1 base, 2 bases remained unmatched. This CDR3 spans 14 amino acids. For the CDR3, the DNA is TGTGCCAGCAGGGGACAGGGGAGGAACACTGAAGCTTTCTTT. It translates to CASRGQGRNTEAFF.

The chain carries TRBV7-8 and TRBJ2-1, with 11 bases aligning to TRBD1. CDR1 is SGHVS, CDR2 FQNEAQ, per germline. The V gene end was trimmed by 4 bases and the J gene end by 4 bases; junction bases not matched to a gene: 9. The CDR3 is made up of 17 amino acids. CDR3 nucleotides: TGTGCCAGCAGCTCCTTAACCGGGACAGGGGGATACAATGAGCAGTTCTTC. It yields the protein CASSSLTGTGGYNEQFF.

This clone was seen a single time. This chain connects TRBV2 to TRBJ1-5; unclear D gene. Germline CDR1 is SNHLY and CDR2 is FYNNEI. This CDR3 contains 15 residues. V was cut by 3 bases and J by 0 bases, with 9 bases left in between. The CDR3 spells CASSDPRYSNQPQHF. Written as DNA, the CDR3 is TGTGCCAGCAGTGACCCACGGTATAGCAATCAGCCCCAGCATTTT.

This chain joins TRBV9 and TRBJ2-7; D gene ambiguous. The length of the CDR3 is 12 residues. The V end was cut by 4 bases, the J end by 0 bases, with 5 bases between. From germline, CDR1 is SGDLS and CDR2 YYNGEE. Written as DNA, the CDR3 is TGTGCCAGCAGCTCCTGCTCCTACGAGCAGTACTTC. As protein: CASSSCSYEQYF.

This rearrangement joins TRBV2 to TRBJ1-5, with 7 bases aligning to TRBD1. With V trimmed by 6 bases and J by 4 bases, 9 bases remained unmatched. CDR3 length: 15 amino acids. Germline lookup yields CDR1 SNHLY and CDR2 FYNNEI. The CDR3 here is CASSADTGVNQPQHF. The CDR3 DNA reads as TGTGCCAGCAGCGCCGATACAGGGGTAAATCAGCCCCAGCATTTT.

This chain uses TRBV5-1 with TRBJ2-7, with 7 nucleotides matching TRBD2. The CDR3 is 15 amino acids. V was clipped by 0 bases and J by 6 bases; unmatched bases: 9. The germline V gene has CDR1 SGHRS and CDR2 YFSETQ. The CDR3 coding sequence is TGCGCCAGCAGCTTGGGTCGCGGGAGTAATCGCGAGCAGTACTTC. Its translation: CASSLGRGSNREQYF.

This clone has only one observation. CDR3 sequence: CASSSPGLENEQFF. The DNA of the CDR3 is TGTGCCAGCAGCTCACCGGGACTCGAGAATGAGCAGTTCTTC. This chain uses TRBV5-4 with TRBJ2-1, with D possibly being TRBD2 (6 bases). In germline, CDR1 is SGHNT, CDR2 YYREEE (reference sequence). V lost 3 bases to trimming and J lost 7 bases, with 14 bases between them. The CDR3 runs 14 residues.

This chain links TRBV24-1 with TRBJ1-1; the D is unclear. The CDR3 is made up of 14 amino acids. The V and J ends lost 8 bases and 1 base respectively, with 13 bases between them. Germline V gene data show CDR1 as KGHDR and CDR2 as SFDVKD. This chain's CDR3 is CATMAPGTNTEAFF. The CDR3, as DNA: TGTGCCACCATGGCTCCGGGAACGAACACTGAAGCTTTCTTT.

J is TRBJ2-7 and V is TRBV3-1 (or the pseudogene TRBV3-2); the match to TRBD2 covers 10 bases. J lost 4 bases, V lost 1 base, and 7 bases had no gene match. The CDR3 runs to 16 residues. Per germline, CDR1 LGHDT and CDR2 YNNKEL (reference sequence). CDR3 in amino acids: CASSQGLAGGKYEQYF. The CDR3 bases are TGTGCCAGCAGCCAAGGGTTAGCGGGGGGCAAATACGAGCAGTACTTC.

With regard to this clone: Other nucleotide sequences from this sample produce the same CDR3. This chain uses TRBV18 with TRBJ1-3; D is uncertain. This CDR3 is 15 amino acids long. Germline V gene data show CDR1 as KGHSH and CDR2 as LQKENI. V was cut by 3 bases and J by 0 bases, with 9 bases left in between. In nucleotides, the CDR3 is TGTGCCAGCTCACCCCGGGAATCCTCTGGAAACACCATATATTTT. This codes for CASSPRESSGNTIYF.